This TCR beta chain originates from a study of T cells expressing NK-cell markers. From the 5' RACE reads, TCRdb lists one entry per CDR3 protein and no DNA. The repertoire table contains about 160,000 distinct CDR3 sequences. Germline assignment: CDR1 MDHEN and CDR2 SYDVKM. The CDR3 totals 14 residues. The source of this sequence is a woman aged 18 to 75 in good health. V is TRBV28 and J is TRBJ2-7. The specimen sequenced was blood T cells: a sorted CD56 or NKG2C T cell subset, CD4+ or CD8+ T cells, or bulk PBMC T cells (not recorded which). The CDR3 loop reads CASSYWREPGEQYF.